The T cell receptor beta chain under discussion was sequenced for a study of blood T cell repertoires in COVID-19. Profiling relied on immunoSEQ multiplex PCR, and the TCRdb table lists in-frame clones only, not all of them. This table holds about 230,000 clones, roughly 85% found once. CDR1 and CDR2 (germline): LGHDT, YNNKEL (reference sequence). V trimming: 7 bases; J trimming: 2 bases; junction bases outside the gene matches: 9. This CDR3 comprises 15 residues. The genes are TRBV3-1 (or the pseudogene TRBV3-2) and TRBJ1-2, with 8 bases identical to TRBD1. The sequence derives from a man aged 40-50 years with acute or convalescent COVID-19. The sample comprised peripheral blood. The CDR3 spells CASTRRAGGNYGYTF. The CDR3, as DNA: TGTGCCAGCACCCGCAGGGCAGGGGGCAACTATGGCTACACCTTC.